This paragraph covers one T cell receptor (beta chain) sequence. Its matching antigen is unknown. The V gene lost 6 bases and the J gene lost 12 bases, with 18 bases spanning the gap. Germline-derived CDR1 and CDR2 are MDHEN and SYDVKM. The CDR3 is 13 residues long. This specimen belongs to a study of T cell responses to AZD1222 COVID-19 vaccine. Profiling relied on immunoSEQ multiplex PCR, and the TCRdb table lists in-frame clones only, not all of them. The table has under 130,000 clones, 87% seen once. Findings and limits, study-wide: Donors, mostly white British, included more females; clonal diversity was possibly underestimated. Per reports, nearly half of all spike-specific TCRs target regions that are unmutated in variants. The study found vaccine-associated CD4 TCRs spanning spike, dominant at 160-218 and 743-854.

This receptor was taken from an adult who received the AZD1222 COVID-19 vaccine. The chain joins TRBV28 to TRBJ2-1, with TRBD2 as a possible D gene (6 bases). The material sequenced was peripheral blood, taken 28 days after the second AZD1222 dose. CDR3 nucleotide sequence: TGTGCCAGCAGAATAACCCGGGACTTTGGGCAGTTCTTC. It specifies CASRITRDFGQFF.